This TCR beta chain was observed in a study of Graves' ophthalmopathy and Graves' hyperthyroidism. This clonotype was observed at least ten times. Antigen: not known. The CDR3 loop spans 13 amino acids. Per the germline V gene, CDR1 is SNHLY and CDR2 is FYNNEI. Trimming removed 5 bases from V and 4 bases from J, with 11 bases in between. The study, taken as a whole, reports: Blood shared most expanded thyroid clonotypes above 0.001 frequency.

TCR beta CDR3 regions were amplified from RNA transcripts. HTBI primers primed a first-round RT-PCR, and a second-round multiplex PCR followed. TCRdb independently ran MiXCR on the multiplex PCR reads; one entry per CDR3 protein. The table includes roughly 170,000 distinct CDR3 sequences, approximately 40% detected once. Physicians reached a diagnosis by relying on clinical symptoms, serum thyroxine, TRAb, thyroid ultrasound and orbital computed tomography. PBMCs came from 10 ml of fresh peripheral blood. The V gene is TRBV2, the J gene TRBJ1-2; weak D call: TRBD1 (5 bases). This sequence was found in a man aged 25 to 45 with Graves' ophthalmopathy. Sequencing was performed on peripheral blood. CDR3 DNA: TGTGCCAGCAGTTCAGGGTCAAGCTATGGCTACACCTTC. This gives the protein CASSSGSSYGYTF.